This T cell receptor beta chain derives from a study of CD8 T cells in ankylosing spondylitis. At least ten counts were recorded for this clonotype. Quantitative 5'-RACE with molecular barcodes was used to make the TCR beta libraries. Via MiXCR, TCRdb re-called the 5' RACE reads, giving one row per CDR3 protein. Of under 400,000 distinct CDR3 sequences detected, under 14% appear once; the ten largest clones hold roughly 9.2%. There are 14 residues in the CDR3. Germline V lookup: CDR1 MNHEY, CDR2 SVGAGI. The V and J ends lost 3 bases and 6 bases respectively, with 15 bases between them. The V and J genes are TRBV6-5 and TRBJ2-7; a possible D gene is TRBD2 (5 bases). The sequencing input was blood, either unsorted or a sorted T cell fraction (not recorded which). This TCR was recovered from a female donor with ankylosing spondylitis or in good health (not recorded which). CDR3 in amino acids: CASSYSIEGVEQYF. CDR3 sequence (DNA): TGTGCCAGCAGTTATTCCATAGAGGGTGTCGAGCAGTACTTC.